This T cell receptor beta chain was identified during a study of control samples from healthy donors and cancer patients. This CDR3 spans 15 amino acids. In germline, CDR1 is SEHNR, CDR2 FQNEAQ (reference sequence). The V end lost 4 bases, the J end lost 7 bases, and 14 bases lay between the germline ends. Clones were sequenced by immunoSEQ multiplex PCR, and TCRdb holds only the in-frame ones, with some missing. Among about 180,000 clones listed, around 89% were seen once. Material: blood. The chain couples TRBV7-9 to TRBJ1-6, with D unclear. This clonotype originated in a woman aged 50 to 60 in good health. The CDR3, as DNA: TGTGCCAGCAGCTCAAATGGCATGCCGAATTCACCCCTCCACTTT. Residues: CASSSNGMPNSPLHF.